This T cell receptor (beta chain) was sequenced during a study of T cells in Graves' hyperthyroidism and ophthalmopathy. It was RNA transcripts that yielded the amplified TCR beta CDR3 regions. The HTBI set primed first-round TCR CDR3 RT-PCR. TCRdb redid the calling of the multiplex PCR reads with MiXCR, one entry per CDR3 protein. Among roughly 380,000 distinct CDR3 sequences, roughly an eighth were seen once, and the ten largest hold 5.3%. The V segment lost 3 bases and the J segment 0 bases; nucleotides outside the gene matches: 9. This CDR3 region has 18 residues. Germline V gene sequence: CDR1 MRHNA, CDR2 SNTAGT.

Sample: blood. This TCR was sampled from a young woman with Graves' hyperthyroidism. The chain carries TRBV6-4 and TRBJ2-2; 8 bases line up with TRBD2. The CDR3 loop reads CASSEGVAGSPNTGELFF. The CDR3 DNA reads as TGTGCCAGCAGTGAGGGGGTAGCGGGATCTCCGAACACCGGGGAGCTGTTTTTT.